Below, 14 T cell receptor beta chains from the same sample are listed, as sequenced in a study of cytomegalovirus exposure and HLA in healthy donors. This PCR relied on a set of 60 Vbeta primers and 13 Jbeta primers. Profiled with immunoSEQ multiplex PCR; TCRdb holds only in-frame clones, not every one. Among 170,000 or so clones, approximately 84% were seen once, and the ten largest hold about 2.9%. The sample consisted of PBMCs. These receptors all stem from a woman between 45 and 60 years old in good health and CMV-seropositive.

This clone appeared a single time. J is TRBJ1-2 and V is TRBV5-8; 8 positions agree with TRBD1. CDR1 is SGHTS and CDR2 is YDEGEE in the germline V gene. The CDR3 contains 17 residues. J gave up 5 bases and V 1 base, and 13 bases lay outside the gene matches. The CDR3 region has the DNA TGTGCCAGCAGCTTGCCCGGACTAGGACAGGGTGGTTATGGCTACACCTTC. Protein: CASSLPGLGQGGYGYTF.

The gene calls are TRBV4-3 and TRBJ2-3; maybe TRBD2 (5 bases). Germline V CDR1 and CDR2: LGHNA, YSLEER. Trimming stripped 3 bases from V and 6 bases from J, with 16 bases between. The CDR3 totals 15 residues. The CDR3 coding sequence is TGCGCCAGCAGCCAGTCGATCGGGGTCGGGGATACGCAGTATTTT. Protein: CASSQSIGVGDTQYF.

This clone was seen a handful of times. V gene TRBV5-1 combines with J gene TRBJ1-1; D gene uncertain. The germline V gene has CDR1 SGHRS and CDR2 YFSETQ. The CDR3 spans 15 residues. V lost 0 bases and J 5 bases, leaving 14 bases between the germline ends. The DNA for the CDR3 is TGCGCCAGCAGCTTGGCACCGGGAGTAAGTACTGAAGCTTTCTTT. As protein: CASSLAPGVSTEAFF. Full variable domain (outside the CDR3, taken from reference TRBV5-1 and TRBJ1-1): KAGVTQTPRYLIKTRGQQVTLSCSPISGHRSVSWYQQTPGQGLQFLFEYFSETQRNKGNFPGRFSGRQFSNSRSEMNVSTLELGDSALYLCASSLAPGVSTEAFFGQGTRLTVV.

The chain has TRBV9 and TRBJ2-1, with D hard to call. The CDR3 covers 11 residues. CDR1 and CDR2 (germline): SGDLS, YYNGEE. V was pared by 2 bases and J by 5 bases, with 2 bases between. The CDR3 DNA follows: TGTGCCAGCAGCGTTAACAATGAGCAGTTCTTC. Translating it yields CASSVNNEQFF.

The CDR3 coding sequence is TGTGCCAGCAGTGGAATTAGCGGGATCCTCTCCTACGAGCAGTACTTC. Its protein product is CASSGISGILSYEQYF. The chain links TRBV28 to TRBJ2-7, with TRBD2 matching over 8 bases. Germline assignment: CDR1 MDHEN and CDR2 SYDVKM. The CDR3 extends over 16 amino acids. V was clipped by 5 bases and J by 0 bases; unmatched bases: 9.

The rearrangement uses TRBV19 and TRBJ1-1; no clear D. This CDR3 has 14 residues. CDR1 is LNHDA, CDR2 SQIVND, per germline (reference sequence). V lost 3 bases and J lost 7, with 15 bases in between. This CDR3 is CASSISGRPLEAFF. The CDR3 coding sequence is TGTGCCAGTAGTATCTCCGGGAGACCACTTGAAGCTTTCTTT.

The rearrangement links TRBV5-5 to TRBJ1-2; D remains unclear. Looked up from germline, CDR1 is SGHKS and CDR2 is YYEKEE (reference sequence). Trimming removed 4 bases from V and 7 bases from J, with 14 bases in between. The CDR3 is made up of 13 amino acids. This chain's CDR3 is CASSRNLGGGYTF. The CDR3 DNA is TGTGCCAGCAGCCGAAACCTCGGAGGTGGCTACACCTTC.

V and J are TRBV7-2 and TRBJ1-4, with D hard to call. Germline values: CDR1 SGHTA, CDR2 FQGNSA. This CDR3 is 14 amino acids long. Between the trimmed V and J ends, which lost 5 bases and 7 bases, there was a span of 14 bases. CDR3 DNA: TGTGCCAGCAGCGCGAGTTTCGGTGGTGAAAAACTGTTTTTT. It encodes CASSASFGGEKLFF.

The chain carries TRBV7-2 and TRBJ1-2; D not resolved. Deletions cut 5 bases from V and 8 bases from J, with 12 bases between. This CDR3 has 12 residues. CDR1 and CDR2 from the germline V gene are SGHTA and FQGNSA. CDR3 in amino acids: CASSPRLEGYTF. The CDR3 region has the DNA TGTGCCAGCAGCCCTCGACTTGAAGGCTACACCTTC.

The rearrangement uses TRBV5-1 and TRBJ1-3, with a tentative D call TRBD1 (5 bases). The length of the CDR3 is 16 residues. V was shortened by 0 bases and J by 0 bases, with 10 bases between the two germline ends. CDR1 and CDR2 from the germline V gene are SGHRS and YFSETQ. CDR3 DNA: TGCGCCAGCAGCTTGGGACAGACCGACTCTGGAAACACCATATATTTT. The encoded protein is CASSLGQTDSGNTIYF.

With respect to this clone: Sequence at one end of the junction differs from germline and may be a read error. The rearrangement links TRBV7-7 to TRBJ2-1, with 11 bases identical to TRBD2. The germline CDR1 and CDR2 sequences are SSHAT and FNYEAQ (reference sequence). This CDR3 has 15 amino acids. CDR3 region: CASSQGLAAFDEQFF. Here the CDR3 DNA reads TGTGCTAGCAGCCAGGGACTAGCGGCCTTCGATGAGCAGTTCTTC.

The rearrangement links TRBV28 to TRBJ2-3, with 11 bases lining up with TRBD2. Trimming removed 9 bases from V and 0 bases from J; junction bases left unmatched: 14. Per the germline V gene, CDR1 is MDHEN and CDR2 is SYDVKM. The CDR3 has 18 amino acids. The CDR3 loop is CASIKALAGASSTDTQYF. CDR3 DNA: TGTGCCAGTATCAAGGCACTAGCGGGAGCCTCTAGCACAGATACGCAGTATTTT. The variable domain in full, with the rest retrieved from reference TRBV28 and TRBJ2-3, is DVKVTQSSRYLVKRTGEKVFLECVQDMDHENMFWYRQDPGLGLRLIYFSYDVKMKEKGDIPEGYSVSREKKERFSLILESASTNQTSMYLCASIKALAGASSTDTQYFGPGTRLTVL.

The chain joins TRBV21-1 to TRBJ2-2; the table gives TRBD2 as D, unverified against the DNA. TRBV21-1 counts as a pseudogene. The length of the CDR3 is 21 residues. The CDR3 sequence is CASSIRGTSGAYFSNTGELFF. CDR3 nucleotide sequence: TGTGCCAGCAGCATAAGGGGGACTAGCGGGGCCTACTTCTCGAACACCGGGGAGCTGTTTTTT.

The rearrangement links TRBV5-6 to TRBJ1-1, with D unclear. The V end was cut by 3 bases, the J end by 3 bases, with 6 bases between. The germline V gene has CDR1 SGHDT and CDR2 YYEEEE. The CDR3 length is 12 residues. DNA of the CDR3: TGTGCCAGCAGCTCGTTGTACACTGAAGCTTTCTTT. Translation: CASSSLYTEAFF. The full variable domain, its missing parts supplied by reference TRBV5-6 and TRBJ1-1, is DAGVTQSPTHLIKTRGQQVTLRCSPKSGHDTVSWYQQALGQGPQFIFQYYEEEERQRGNFPDRFSGHQFPNYSSELNVNALLLGDSALYLCASSSLYTEAFFGQGTRLTVV.